The table lists the clone carrying this TCR beta chain with a count of one. Source study methods: Estimation of nucleated cell counts relied on the amplification of reference gene primers. The repertoire was sequenced with immunoSEQ multiplex PCR; TCRdb's copy has only in-frame clones and lacks some. The V and J calls and clone size are taken from that table; D and trimming were inferred from the DNA. The repertoire includes more than 350,000 clones, 80% to 90% of them detected once, and approximately 1% sits in the top ten. The sample belongs to a study of blood T cell repertoires in COVID-19. Participant age was roughly 18 to 95 years, and participants resided in approximately 24 US areas. For recovered donors of Cohort 3, there were two negative PCRs, clearance, or symptom resolution. This clonotype was obtained from a man aged 18 to 29 who had recovered from COVID-19. Material: PBMCs or T cells enriched from blood (not recorded which).

As DNA, the CDR3 is TGTGCCACCAGCAGAACGACAGACTACTATGGCTACACCTTC. It translates to CATSRTTDYYGYTF. The chain uses TRBV15 and TRBJ1-2, with D perhaps TRBD1 (5 bases). CDR1 LNHNV and CDR2 YYDKDF come from the germline V gene (reference sequence). The germline V and J ends were trimmed by 2 bases and 3 bases, with 10 bases remaining between them. This CDR3 contains 14 residues.